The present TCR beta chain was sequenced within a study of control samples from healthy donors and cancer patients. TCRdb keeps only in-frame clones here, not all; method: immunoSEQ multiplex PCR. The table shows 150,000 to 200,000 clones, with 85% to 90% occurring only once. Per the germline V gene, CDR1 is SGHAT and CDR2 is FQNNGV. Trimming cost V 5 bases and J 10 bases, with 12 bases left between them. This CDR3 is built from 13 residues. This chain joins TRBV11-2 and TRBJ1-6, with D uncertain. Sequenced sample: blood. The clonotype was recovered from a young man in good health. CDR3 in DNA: TGTGCCAGCAGCGCCGCTCCGGGGTCACCCCTCCACTTT. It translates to CASSAAPGSPLHF.